These 10 T cell receptor beta chains were sequenced from one sample in a study of radiotherapy plus CTLA-4 blockade in lung cancer. Profiling relied on immunoSEQ multiplex PCR, and the TCRdb table lists in-frame clones only, not all of them. The sample lists more than 90,000 clones; approximately 80% were seen once. The source was peripheral blood, collected from a patient treated with radiotherapy plus ipilimumab. These receptors all stem from a human donor with non-small cell lung cancer that progressed on radiotherapy plus ipilimumab.

The chain links TRBV18 to TRBJ2-6, with a possible D match to TRBD2 (5 bases). V was shortened by 3 bases and J by 4 bases, with 7 bases between the two germline ends. The CDR3 sequence is 14 residues long. The germline gives CDR1 KGHSH, CDR2 LQKENI. The CDR3 here is CASSPGVGANVLTF. The CDR3 region has the DNA TGTGCCAGCTCACCCGGGGTAGGGGCCAACGTCCTGACTTTC.

V is TRBV6-5 and J is TRBJ1-2; D is ambiguous. V lost 9 bases, J lost 4 bases, and 15 bases lay in between. The CDR3 is made up of 13 amino acids. From germline, CDR1 is MNHEY and CDR2 SVGAGI. The chain's CDR3 is CASKTGLIYGYTF. The CDR3, as DNA: TGTGCCAGTAAAACCGGGCTCATCTATGGCTACACCTTC.

The rearrangement links TRBV14 to TRBJ2-7; D is uncertain. The germline CDR1 and CDR2 sequences are SGHDN and FVKESK. CDR3 length equals 12 residues. Trimming pared 4 bases from V and 4 bases from J, leaving 8 bases between. The CDR3 here is CASSLGVYEQYV. CDR3 coding DNA: TGTGCCAGCAGCCTTGGAGTTTACGAGCAGTACGTC.

This chain links TRBV5-6 with TRBJ2-5, with 8 bases lining up with TRBD1. The end of the DNA is better explained by TRBJ2-7, so the J call may be wrong. This CDR3 has 15 residues. Germline loops: CDR1 SGHDT, CDR2 YYEEEE. CDR3 protein: CASSYQARGLSEQYF. CDR3 coding DNA: TGTGCCAGCAGCTATCAAGCCAGGGGGCTATCCGAGCAGTACTTC.

The chain combines TRBV28 with TRBJ2-2; D unclear. Looked up from germline, CDR1 is MDHEN and CDR2 is SYDVKM. The CDR3 runs 14 residues. Between the trimmed V and J ends, which lost 6 bases and 2 bases, there was a span of 10 bases. The CDR3 DNA is TGTGCCAGCAGATGGACGGCAAACACCGGGGAGCTGTTTTTT. Translating it yields CASRWTANTGELFF.

The genes are TRBV5-1 and TRBJ2-2; TRBD1 matches at 8 bases. The V gene's germline CDR1 is SGHRS and CDR2 YFSETQ. This CDR3 spans 15 amino acids. V was pared by 4 bases and J by 5 bases, with 7 bases of the junction left unmatched. The CDR3: CASSPDRGITGELFF. For the CDR3, the DNA is TGCGCCAGCAGCCCCGACAGGGGTATTACCGGGGAGCTGTTTTTT.

This chain links TRBV7-2 with TRBJ1-1; no reliable D call. Looked up from germline, CDR1 is SGHTA and CDR2 is FQGNSA. V was shortened by 5 bases and J by 8 bases, with 15 bases between the two germline ends. There are 13 residues in the CDR3. The CDR3 DNA is TGTGCCAGCAGCCCCCGGACGGGATTAGAAGCTTTCTTT. Translated: CASSPRTGLEAFF.

The rearrangement joins TRBV5-1 to TRBJ2-3; 9 nucleotides align to TRBD1. The CDR3 is made up of 15 amino acids. Germline V gives CDR1 SGHRS, CDR2 YFSETQ. J lost 6 bases, V lost 4 bases, and 9 bases had no gene match. The CDR3, as DNA: TGCGCCAGCAGCCCACAGGGGGCGGGGTTCGATACGCAGTATTTT. This sequence encodes CASSPQGAGFDTQYF.

V and J are TRBV29-1 and TRBJ2-3; 8 positions match TRBD1. The germline gives CDR1 SQVTM, CDR2 ANQGSEA. V lost 4 bases to trimming and J lost 4 bases; unmatched junction nucleotides: 4. The CDR3 is 13 amino acids. The CDR3 loop reads CSVVRTGPDTQYF. The CDR3, as DNA: TGCAGCGTTGTGAGGACAGGGCCAGATACGCAGTATTTT.

The chain carries TRBV6-6 and TRBJ1-4; 7 nucleotides align to TRBD1. The CDR3 has 16 residues. Germline CDR1 and CDR2: MNHNY and SVGAGI (reference sequence). With 2 bases clipped from V and 3 bases from J, the junction kept 6 bases outside the gene matches. For the CDR3, the DNA is TGTGCCAGCAGTTACCCTGGACAGGTTGCTAATGAAAAACTGTTTTTT. As protein: CASSYPGQVANEKLFF.